This TCR beta chain appears in the sequencing data of a study of vaccination and CD4 T cells after COVID-19. Study information: Post-COVID sampling occurred a median approximately 93 days after diagnosis (range 35 to 161). The study collected post-vaccine samples a median roughly 75 days after dose two, with a range of 14 to 241.

Study-level points and caveats: A median of roughly 87% of reactive clones, in convalescent patients, became evident only post-vaccination.

Treatment reported: roughly 10-day PBMC culture with coronavirus spike peptide pools or control peptides (ViraFEST assay). It was with approximately 9.2 IU/ml IL-2 and 9 to 10 ug/ml peptide pools that 2.2 million or so PBMCs per well were cultured. The CDR3 runs to 14 residues. The germline V gene encodes CDR1 DFQATT and CDR2 SNEGSKA (reference sequence). Unmatched junction bases numbered 6, after V lost 1 base and J lost 9 bases. As for this clonotype: The antigen is undetermined.

Oncomine TCR Beta short-read sequencing was applied to DNA from cultured CD4+ T cells. TCRdb processed the PCR reads anew with MiXCR; each CDR3 protein has one entry. The repertoire consists of roughly 12,000 distinct CDR3 sequences, with 40% to 50% occurring once and the leading ten covering about a fifth. The chain couples TRBV20-1 to TRBJ2-1, with 10 nucleotides matching TRBD2. This TCR was sampled from a human donor who had recovered from COVID-19. Sequencing was performed on CD4+ T cells from blood, cultured in vitro. In DNA, the CDR3 is TGCAGTGCTAGAGCTAGCGGGAGAAGAAGTGAGCAGTTCTTC. Protein sequence: CSARASGRRSEQFF.